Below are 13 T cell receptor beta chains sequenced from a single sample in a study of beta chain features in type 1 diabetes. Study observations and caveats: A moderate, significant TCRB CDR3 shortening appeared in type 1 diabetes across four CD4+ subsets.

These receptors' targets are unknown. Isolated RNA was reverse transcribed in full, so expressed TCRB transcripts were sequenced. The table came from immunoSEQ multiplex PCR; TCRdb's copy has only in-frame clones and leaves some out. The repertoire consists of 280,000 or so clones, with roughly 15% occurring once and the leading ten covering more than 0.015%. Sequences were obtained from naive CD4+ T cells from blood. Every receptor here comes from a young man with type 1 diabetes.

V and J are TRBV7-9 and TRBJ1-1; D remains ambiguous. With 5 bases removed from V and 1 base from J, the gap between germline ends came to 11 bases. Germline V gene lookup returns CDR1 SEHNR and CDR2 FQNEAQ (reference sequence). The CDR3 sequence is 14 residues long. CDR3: CASSVTGENTEAFF. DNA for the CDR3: TGTGCCAGCAGCGTTACCGGGGAGAACACTGAAGCTTTCTTT. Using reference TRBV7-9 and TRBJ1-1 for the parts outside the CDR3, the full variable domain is DTGVSQNPRHKITKRGQNVTFRCDPISEHNRLYWYRQTLGQGPEFLTYFQNEAQLEKSRLLSDRFSAERPKGSFSTLEIQRTEQGDSAMYLCASSVTGENTEAFFGQGTRLTVV.

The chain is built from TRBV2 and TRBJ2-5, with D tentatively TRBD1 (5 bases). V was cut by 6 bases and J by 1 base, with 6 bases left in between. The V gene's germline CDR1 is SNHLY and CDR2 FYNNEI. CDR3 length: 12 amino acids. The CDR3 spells CASRDIQETQYF. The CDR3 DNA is TGTGCCAGCAGGGACATCCAAGAGACCCAGTACTTC. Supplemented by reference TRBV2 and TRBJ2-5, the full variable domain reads EPEVTQTPSHQVTQMGQEVILRCVPISNHLYFYWYRQILGQKVEFLVSFYNNEISEKSEIFDDQFSVERPDGSNFTLKIRSTKLEDSAMYFCASRDIQETQYFGPGTRLLVL.

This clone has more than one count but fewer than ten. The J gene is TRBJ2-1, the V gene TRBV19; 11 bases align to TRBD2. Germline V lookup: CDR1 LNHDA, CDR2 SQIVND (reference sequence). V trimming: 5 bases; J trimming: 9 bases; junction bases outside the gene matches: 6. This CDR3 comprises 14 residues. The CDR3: CASSVGLAGGEQFF. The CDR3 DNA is TGTGCCAGTAGTGTCGGACTAGCGGGTGGTGAGCAGTTCTTC.

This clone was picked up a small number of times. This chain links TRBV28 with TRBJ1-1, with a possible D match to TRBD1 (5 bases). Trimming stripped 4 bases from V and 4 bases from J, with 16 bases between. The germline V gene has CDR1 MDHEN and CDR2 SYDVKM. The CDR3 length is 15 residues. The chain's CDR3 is CASSSQGTPGTEAFF. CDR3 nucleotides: TGTGCCAGCAGTTCTCAGGGTACCCCGGGCACTGAAGCTTTCTTT.

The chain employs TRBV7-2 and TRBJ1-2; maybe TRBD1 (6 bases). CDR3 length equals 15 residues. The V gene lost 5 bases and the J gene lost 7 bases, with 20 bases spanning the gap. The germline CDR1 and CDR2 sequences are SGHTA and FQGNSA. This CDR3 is CASSPRQDRGGGYTF. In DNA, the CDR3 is TGTGCCAGCAGCCCCAGACAGGATAGGGGGGGTGGCTACACCTTC.

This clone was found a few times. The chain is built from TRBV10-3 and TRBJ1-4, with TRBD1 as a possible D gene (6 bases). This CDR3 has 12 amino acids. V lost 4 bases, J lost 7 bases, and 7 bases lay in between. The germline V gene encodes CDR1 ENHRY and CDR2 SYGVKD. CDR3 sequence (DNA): TGTGCCATCAGTGGGACAGCTGAAAAACTGTTTTTT. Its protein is CAISGTAEKLFF.

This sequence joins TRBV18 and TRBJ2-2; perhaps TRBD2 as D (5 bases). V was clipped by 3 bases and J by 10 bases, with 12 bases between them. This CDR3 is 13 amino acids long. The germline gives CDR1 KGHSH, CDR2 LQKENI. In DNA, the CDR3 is TGTGCCAGCTCACCTTCGATCGGGGAGGAGCTGTTTTTT. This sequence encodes CASSPSIGEELFF. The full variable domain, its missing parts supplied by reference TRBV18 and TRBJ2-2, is NAGVMQNPRHLVRRRGQEARLRCSPMKGHSHVYWYRQLPEEGLKFMVYLQKENIIDESGMPKERFSAEFPKEGPSILRIQQVVRGDSAAYFCASSPSIGEELFFGEGSRLTVL.

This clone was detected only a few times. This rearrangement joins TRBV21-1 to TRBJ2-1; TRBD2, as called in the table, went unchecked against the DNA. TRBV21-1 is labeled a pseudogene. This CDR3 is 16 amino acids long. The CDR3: CASSNAAGGLGGEQFF. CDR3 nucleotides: TGTGCCAGCAGCAATGCGGCGGGGGGTCTCGGTGGTGAGCAGTTCTTC.

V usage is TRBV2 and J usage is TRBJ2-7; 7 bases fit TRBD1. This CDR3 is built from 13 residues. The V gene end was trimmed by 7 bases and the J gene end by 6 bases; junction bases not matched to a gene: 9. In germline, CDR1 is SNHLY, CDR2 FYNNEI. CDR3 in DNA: TGTGCCAGCACTGCTGACAGGGTTGGCGAGCAGTACTTC. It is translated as CASTADRVGEQYF.

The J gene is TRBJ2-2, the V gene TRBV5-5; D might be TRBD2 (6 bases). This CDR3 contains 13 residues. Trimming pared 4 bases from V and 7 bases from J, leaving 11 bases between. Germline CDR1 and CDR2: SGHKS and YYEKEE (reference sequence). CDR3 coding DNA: TGTGCCAGCAGCCGCCCCGGGGGCGGGGAGCTGTTTTTT. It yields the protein CASSRPGGGELFF.

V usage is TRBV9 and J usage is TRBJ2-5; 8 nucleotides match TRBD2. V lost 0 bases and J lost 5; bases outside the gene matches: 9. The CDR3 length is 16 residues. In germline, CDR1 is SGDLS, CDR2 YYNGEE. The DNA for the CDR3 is TGTGCCAGCAGCGTAGCTGCGGGGGGAAGAGGGGAGACCCAGTACTTC. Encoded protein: CASSVAAGGRGETQYF.

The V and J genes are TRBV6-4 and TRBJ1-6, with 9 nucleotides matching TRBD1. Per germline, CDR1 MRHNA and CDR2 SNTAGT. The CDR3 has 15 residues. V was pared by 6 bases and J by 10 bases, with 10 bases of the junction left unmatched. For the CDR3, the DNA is TGTGCCAGCAGCGCCGGGACAGGGATGTACTCACCCCTCCACTTT. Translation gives CASSAGTGMYSPLHF.

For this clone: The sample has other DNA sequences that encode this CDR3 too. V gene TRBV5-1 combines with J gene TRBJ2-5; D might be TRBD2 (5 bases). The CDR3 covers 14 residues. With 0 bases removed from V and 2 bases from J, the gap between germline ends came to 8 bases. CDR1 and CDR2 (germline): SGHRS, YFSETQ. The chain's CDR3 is CASSLGGAQETQYF. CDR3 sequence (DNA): TGCGCCAGCAGCTTGGGGGGAGCTCAAGAGACCCAGTACTTC. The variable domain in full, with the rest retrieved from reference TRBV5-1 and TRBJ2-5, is KAGVTQTPRYLIKTRGQQVTLSCSPISGHRSVSWYQQTPGQGLQFLFEYFSETQRNKGNFPGRFSGRQFSNSRSEMNVSTLELGDSALYLCASSLGGAQETQYFGPGTRLLVL.